A single TCR beta chain is shown here with its context. Antigen unknown. The source of the sample is a study of cytomegalovirus exposure and HLA in healthy donors. About the study: The same platform was used for the 120 validation repertoires and the roughly 700 first-cohort repertoires, a later analysis reported. Study outcomes and limitations: In a later analysis, first-cohort TCR clusters were found to tend to co-occur in the 120 or so validation repertoires. It was 150 to 200 TCR beta chains that were listed as cytomegalovirus-associated. Most TCR sequences were uncommon, yet certain public TCRs appeared in many donors.

Germline CDR1 reads LNHDA; CDR2 reads SQIVND (reference sequence). The CDR3 loop spans 15 amino acids. Trimming at V came to 5 bases and at J to 0 bases, leaving 7 bases not matched to a gene. The method was immunoSEQ multiplex PCR; TCRdb's version includes in-frame clones alone and lacks a portion of them. Of around 200,000 clones detected, almost 90% appear once; the ten largest clones hold about 3%. This chain links TRBV19 with TRBJ2-7; TRBD2 matches 7 bases. The sequenced sample was PBMCs. The origin of this receptor is a woman aged 18-30 years in good health and CMV-seronegative. The CDR3 DNA is TGTGCCAGTAGTTCGAGCGGGGTTCGCTCCTACGAGCAGTACTTC. Amino acids: CASSSSGVRSYEQYF. The whole variable domain, filled in from reference TRBV19 and TRBJ2-7, reads DGGITQSPKYLFRKEGQNVTLSCEQNLNHDAMYWYRQDPGQGLRLIYYSQIVNDFQKGDIAEGYSVSREKKESFPLTVTSAQKNPTAFYLCASSSSGVRSYEQYFGPGTRLTVT.